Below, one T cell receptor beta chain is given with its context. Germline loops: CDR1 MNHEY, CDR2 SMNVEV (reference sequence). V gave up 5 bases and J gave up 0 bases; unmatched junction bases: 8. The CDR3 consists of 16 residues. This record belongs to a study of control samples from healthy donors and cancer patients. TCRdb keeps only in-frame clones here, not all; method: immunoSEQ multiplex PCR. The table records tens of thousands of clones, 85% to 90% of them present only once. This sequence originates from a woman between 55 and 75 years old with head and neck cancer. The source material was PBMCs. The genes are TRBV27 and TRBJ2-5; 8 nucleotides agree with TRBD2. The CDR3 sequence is CASSPIAGRHQETQYF. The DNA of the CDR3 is TGTGCCAGCAGTCCGATAGCGGGACGACACCAAGAGACCCAGTACTTC.